Shown below are 31 T cell receptor beta chains from a single sample sequenced in a study of shared clonotypes between healthy human individuals. Profiled with immunoSEQ multiplex PCR; TCRdb holds only in-frame clones, not every one. The repertoire includes roughly 2.1 million clones, approximately 94% of them detected once, and about 1.8% sits in the top ten. Naive CD8 cells, CD45RO-negative and positively selected for CCR7, excluded terminally differentiated effector memory CD45RA+ cells. Sequences were obtained from naive CD8+ T cells from PBMCs. The receptors originated from a man younger than 35 in good health. Some clones in this sample may be carry-over from other donors' samples.

CDR3 in DNA: TGTGCCAGCAGTTACTCGAATGGTAAAGCTGAAGCTTTCTTT. This sequence encodes CASSYSNGKAEAFF. The gene calls are TRBV6-6 and TRBJ1-1; D is undetermined. This CDR3 is 14 amino acids long. V lost 0 bases, J lost 6 bases, and 11 bases lay in between. Looked up from germline, CDR1 is MNHNY and CDR2 is SVGAGI (reference sequence).

This clone appeared a single time. The DNA of the CDR3 is TGTGCCAGCAGCTTAGCGTGGCAGGGGAGCTCCTACGAGCAGTACTTC. As protein: CASSLAWQGSSYEQYF. This rearrangement joins TRBV7-2 to TRBJ2-7; perhaps TRBD1 as D (6 bases). V shed 0 bases and J shed 0 bases, with 12 bases lying between them. The CDR3 extends over 16 amino acids. Germline CDR1 SGHTA, CDR2 FQGNSA.

The V and J genes are TRBV29-1 and TRBJ2-5, with no clear D. The CDR3 spans 12 residues. Germline CDR1 and CDR2: SQVTM and ANQGSEA. Trimming pared 2 bases from V and 5 bases from J, leaving 9 bases between. CDR3 DNA sequence: TGCAGCGTTGAAATCTCTCCGGAGACCCAGTACTTC. It translates to CSVEISPETQYF. The whole variable domain, remainder taken from reference TRBV29-1 and TRBJ2-5, is SAVISQKPSRDICQRGTSLTIQCQVDSQVTMMFWYRQQPGQSLTLIATANQGSEATYESGFVIDKFPISRPNLTFSTLTVSNMSPEDSSIYLCSVEISPETQYFGPGTRLLVL.

This rearrangement joins TRBV7-7 to TRBJ1-1; no reliable D call. This CDR3 region has 14 residues. CDR1 is SSHAT, CDR2 FNYEAQ, per germline (reference sequence). The germline V and J ends were trimmed by 3 bases and 4 bases, with 12 bases remaining between them. The CDR3 DNA follows: TGTGCCAGCAGCTTGGGCCCGGGAAGCACTGAAGCTTTCTTT. Translation gives CASSLGPGSTEAFF.

This clone came up once. The chain is built from TRBV28 and TRBJ2-3; D call uncertain. This CDR3 comprises 13 residues. V lost 5 bases and J 7 bases, leaving 13 bases between the germline ends. From germline, CDR1 is MDHEN and CDR2 SYDVKM. The CDR3 DNA is TGTGCCAGCAGTCTACCGCTAATACATACGCAGTATTTT. As protein: CASSLPLIHTQYF.

For this clone: Other DNA sequences in the sample encode the same CDR3. V and J are TRBV27 and TRBJ2-3; maybe TRBD2 (6 bases). The CDR3 runs to 16 residues. Deletions cut 3 bases from V and 0 bases from J, with 13 bases between. Germline lookup yields CDR1 MNHEY and CDR2 SMNVEV (reference sequence). Here the CDR3 reads CASSLVGGTSTDTQYF. In DNA form, the CDR3 reads TGTGCCAGCAGTTTGGTAGGAGGGACTAGCACAGATACGCAGTATTTT.

V gene TRBV6-5 combines with J gene TRBJ2-3, with D perhaps TRBD2 (5 bases). The length of the CDR3 is 14 residues. Germline V gene lookup returns CDR1 MNHEY and CDR2 SVGAGI. Trimming left V 4 bases short and J 0 bases short, with 8 bases between. CDR3 loop: CASSLARSTDTQYF. The CDR3 nucleotides read TGTGCCAGCAGTTTAGCGCGTAGCACAGATACGCAGTATTTT.

The chain has TRBV27 and TRBJ2-7; D is possibly TRBD2 (7 bases). Germline V gene data show CDR1 as MNHEY and CDR2 as SMNVEV (reference sequence). This CDR3 spans 15 amino acids. V lost 9 bases and J lost 3, with 21 bases in between. CDR3 coding DNA: TGTGCCAGTACCCCGCGTTTAGGGGGGGACTACGAGCAGTACTTC. Amino acids: CASTPRLGGDYEQYF.

V usage is TRBV7-9 and J usage is TRBJ2-7; TRBD1 might be the D (6 bases). The germline V and J ends were trimmed by 4 bases and 6 bases, with 13 bases remaining between them. The length of the CDR3 is 13 residues. Looked up from germline, CDR1 is SEHNR and CDR2 is FQNEAQ (reference sequence). The CDR3 loop reads CASSSVDRPEQYF. CDR3 sequence (DNA): TGTGCCAGCAGCTCCGTGGACAGACCCGAGCAGTACTTC.

This chain joins TRBV19 and TRBJ2-7; tentatively, D is TRBD1 (6 bases). This CDR3 spans 18 amino acids. Trimming took off 5 bases at V and 3 bases at J, with 26 bases between the two ends. Per the germline V gene, CDR1 is LNHDA and CDR2 is SQIVND (reference sequence). CDR3 protein: CASSPATLQGRPHYEQYF. DNA of the CDR3: TGTGCCAGTAGTCCAGCCACTTTACAGGGCCGCCCCCACTACGAGCAGTACTTC.

This chain joins TRBV5-1 and TRBJ2-2; D remains ambiguous. The CDR3 length is 13 residues. Looked up from germline, CDR1 is SGHRS and CDR2 is YFSETQ. Trimming stripped 0 bases from V and 7 bases from J, with 7 bases between. This CDR3 is CASSLVSGGELFF. The CDR3 bases are TGCGCCAGCAGCTTGGTTTCGGGCGGGGAGCTGTTTTTT.

V is TRBV30 and J is TRBJ1-6, with TRBD1 matching 7 bases. The CDR3 loop spans 14 amino acids. Germline CDR1 GTSNPN, CDR2 SVGIG (reference sequence). Unmatched junction bases numbered 7, after V lost 1 base and J lost 10 bases. The CDR3 spells CAWSDGTAKSPLHF. The CDR3 coding sequence is TGTGCCTGGAGTGACGGGACAGCGAAATCACCCCTCCACTTT.

The V call is TRBV6-1, the J call TRBJ1-1; possible D gene TRBD1, 5 bases. With 6 bases removed from V and 3 bases from J, the gap between germline ends came to 8 bases. CDR1 and CDR2 from the germline V gene are MNHNS and SASEGT. This CDR3 has 12 amino acids. CDR3 coding DNA: TGTGCCAGCAGGGGGCTGGACACTGAAGCTTTCTTT. It yields the protein CASRGLDTEAFF.

The CDR3 sequence: CATTLLRANYGYTF. DNA of the CDR3: TGTGCCACCACCCTTCTCCGAGCTAACTATGGCTACACCTTC. J is TRBJ1-2 and V is TRBV7-8; D is unclear. The CDR3 sequence is 14 residues long. The germline gives CDR1 SGHVS, CDR2 FQNEAQ. V shed 10 bases and J shed 0 bases, with 15 bases lying between them.

The genes are TRBV13 and TRBJ2-2; 10 positions match TRBD2. Germline values: CDR1 PRHDT, CDR2 FYEKMQ (reference sequence). With 5 bases clipped from V and 6 bases from J, the junction kept 9 bases outside the gene matches. CDR3 length: 16 residues. CDR3 sequence (DNA): TGTGCCAGCAGCCACAAGCGGGAGGGCCTCCCCGGGGAGCTGTTTTTT. It encodes CASSHKREGLPGELFF.

This clone was counted once. The rearrangement uses TRBV29-1 and TRBJ1-1, with D uncertain. Germline CDR1 is SQVTM and CDR2 is ANQGSEA. The CDR3 sequence is 13 residues long. The V end lost 4 bases, the J end lost 1 base, and 10 bases lay between the germline ends. The CDR3 region has the DNA TGCAGCGTTGGTCCACTTCAGAACACTGAAGCTTTCTTT. Translated, it gives CSVGPLQNTEAFF.

The rearrangement uses TRBV10-1 and TRBJ1-1; the D is unclear. CDR1 and CDR2 from the germline V gene are WNHNN and SYGVQD (reference sequence). This CDR3 comprises 15 residues. V was trimmed by 0 bases and J by 3 bases, leaving 11 bases between them. The CDR3 DNA reads TGCGCCAGCAGTGAGTCCAACAGTTTGGACACTGAAGCTTTCTTT. This sequence encodes CASSESNSLDTEAFF.

The chain links TRBV4-3 to TRBJ2-5; TRBD1 or TRBD2 may be the D gene (6 bases each). The CDR3 is made up of 16 amino acids. In germline, CDR1 is LGHNA, CDR2 YSLEER. The ends were cut back, 1 base at V and 3 bases at J, with 15 bases in the middle. CDR3 amino acids: CASSQVLGGREETQYF. The CDR3 bases are TGCGCCAGCAGCCAAGTACTGGGGGGCAGGGAAGAGACCCAGTACTTC.

Notes on this clone: Additional DNA sequences in this sample encode the identical CDR3. The CDR3 sequence: CASSLGGGYEQYF. The CDR3 DNA reads TGTGCCAGCAGCTTGGGAGGCGGATACGAGCAGTACTTC. The J gene is TRBJ2-7, the V gene TRBV5-4; no clear D gene. Germline V gene data show CDR1 as SGHNT and CDR2 as YYREEE (reference sequence). The V end lost 0 bases, the J end lost 4 bases, and 8 bases lay between the germline ends. CDR3 size: 13 residues.

The J gene is TRBJ2-7, the V gene TRBV14, with 8 bases identical to TRBD2. CDR3 size: 16 residues. Germline CDR1 is SGHDN and CDR2 is FVKESK. Trimming at V came to 3 bases and at J to 3 bases, leaving 10 bases not matched to a gene. CDR3 in amino acids: CASSHGELAVHYEQYF. The CDR3 DNA sequence: TGTGCCAGCAGCCACGGAGAACTAGCGGTACACTACGAGCAGTACTTC.

The chain links TRBV19 to TRBJ2-1; D is ambiguous. Germline V gives CDR1 LNHDA, CDR2 SQIVND (reference sequence). Trimming took 3 bases from V and 10 from J, leaving 7 bases between them. The CDR3 has 11 amino acids. CDR3 DNA: TGTGCCAGTAGTATGGGCTTAGAGCAGTTCTTC. This translates into CASSMGLEQFF.

V is TRBV11-2 and J is TRBJ1-2; perhaps TRBD1 as D (6 bases). The CDR3 totals 16 residues. Trimming cost V 4 bases and J 4 bases, with 19 bases left between them. Per germline, CDR1 SGHAT and CDR2 FQNNGV. The CDR3: CASSWGGLEGSYGYTF. CDR3 DNA sequence: TGTGCCAGCAGCTGGGGGGGGCTGGAGGGTTCCTATGGCTACACCTTC. Looking up the rest from reference TRBV11-2 and TRBJ1-2 gives the full variable domain: EAGVAQSPRYKIIEKRQSVAFWCNPISGHATLYWYQQILGQGPKLLIQFQNNGVVDDSQLPKDRFSAERLKGVDSTLKIQPAKLEDSAVYLCASSWGGLEGSYGYTFGSGTRLTVV.

The gene calls are TRBV7-9 and TRBJ2-3, with D unclear. The CDR3 length is 17 residues. V was trimmed by 1 base and J by 1 base, leaving 15 bases between them. Germline V gene lookup returns CDR1 SEHNR and CDR2 FQNEAQ (reference sequence). CDR3 sequence (DNA): TGTGCCAGCAGCTTAGTCTGGGGATTGCTCGGCACAGATACGCAGTATTTT. Translation gives CASSLVWGLLGTDTQYF.

V gene TRBV2 combines with J gene TRBJ2-3; tentatively, D is TRBD1 or TRBD2 (5 bases each). V was pared by 6 bases and J by 0 bases, with 10 bases between. Looked up from germline, CDR1 is SNHLY and CDR2 is FYNNEI. The CDR3 consists of 14 residues. Here the CDR3 DNA reads TGTGCCAGCAGGGGACGGGACAGCACAGATACGCAGTATTTT. This gives the protein CASRGRDSTDTQYF.

J is TRBJ1-5 and V is TRBV4-1; 11 positions match TRBD1. The germline V gene has CDR1 MGHRA and CDR2 YSYEKL. This CDR3 has 17 amino acids. After removal of 3 bases from V and 9 bases from J, the junction contained 13 bases not matched to a gene. DNA of the CDR3: TGCGCCAGCAGCCACGGAAAGGACAGGGGGCGAGCAAGGCCCCAGCATTTT. Translating it yields CASSHGKDRGRARPQHF.

Only one count was recorded for this clone. This chain links TRBV15 with TRBJ2-6; D is uncertain. In germline, CDR1 is LNHNV, CDR2 YYDKDF (reference sequence). The germline V and J ends were trimmed by 3 bases and 12 bases, with 12 bases remaining between them. The CDR3 covers 13 residues. This CDR3 reads CATSSRDPAVLTF. The CDR3 DNA follows: TGTGCCACCAGCAGTAGAGACCCGGCCGTCCTGACTTTC.

The chain joins TRBV28 to TRBJ1-4; tentatively, D is TRBD1 (6 bases). V was shortened by 4 bases and J by 0 bases, with 15 bases between the two germline ends. This CDR3 is 17 amino acids long. Germline V gene lookup returns CDR1 MDHEN and CDR2 SYDVKM. CDR3 in DNA: TGTGCCAGCAGTTGGGCGGCCAGGGGCGCAACTAATGAAAAACTGTTTTTT. This gives the protein CASSWAARGATNEKLFF.

The V call is TRBV28, the J call TRBJ2-7; no clear D. Germline V gene lookup returns CDR1 MDHEN and CDR2 SYDVKM. This CDR3 is 14 amino acids long. V dropped 2 bases and J dropped 0 bases, with 8 bases sitting between them. The CDR3 DNA is TGTGCCAGCAGTTTACTATTAAGCTCCTACGAGCAGTACTTC. Translation gives CASSLLLSSYEQYF.

The chain combines TRBV4-1 with TRBJ2-7, with D possibly called TRBD1 or TRBD2 (5 bases each). The CDR3 totals 13 residues. Germline V gene data show CDR1 as MGHRA and CDR2 as YSYEKL. The ends were cut back, 4 bases at V and 4 bases at J, with 11 bases in the middle. The CDR3 reads CASSPGRYYEQYF. The CDR3 DNA is TGCGCCAGCAGCCCGGGACGGTATTACGAGCAGTACTTC.

The gene calls are TRBV7-2 and TRBJ1-3; D not certain. The CDR3 runs 18 residues. V was cut by 5 bases and J by 8 bases, with 28 bases left in between. Germline V CDR1 and CDR2: SGHTA, FQGNSA. CDR3 bases: TGTGCCAGCAGCCCGCAGGAGGCAGCCCCGGCTCTGGAAGACACCATATATTTT. This encodes CASSPQEAAPALEDTIYF. The full variable domain, rest sourced from reference TRBV7-2 and TRBJ1-3, is GAGVSQSPSNKVTEKGKDVELRCDPISGHTALYWYRQSLGQGLEFLIYFQGNSAPDKSGLPSDRFSAERTGGSVSTLTIQRTQQEDSAVYLCASSPQEAAPALEDTIYFGEGSWLTVV.

This sequence joins TRBV11-2 and TRBJ2-7; no definite D call. Germline assignment: CDR1 SGHAT and CDR2 FQNNGV. The CDR3 totals 12 residues. V gave up 5 bases and J gave up 6 bases, with 11 bases separating them. CDR3 nucleotides: TGTGCCAGCAGCCTACACGTGGCCGAGCAGTACTTC. Translation: CASSLHVAEQYF.